These 22 T cell receptor beta chains were all obtained from the same sample, sequenced in a study of T cell clonality in common variable immunodeficiency. Data came from immunoSEQ multiplex PCR; TCRdb stores just in-frame clones and leaves some out. The sample holds 50,000 to 65,000 clones, and no clone turns up only once. Sequenced input: peripheral blood mononuclear cells. The receptors shown here come from a person aged 18 to 75 in good health.

This clone was seen ten or more times. The CDR3 goes on 3 residues after the read ends, and that part is filled in from the germline J gene. This sequence joins TRBV6-2 or TRBV6-3 and TRBJ2-1; 10 positions match TRBD2. CDR1 is MNHEY and CDR2 is SVGEGT in the germline V gene. After removal of 0 bases from V and 4 bases from J, the junction contained 6 bases not matched to a gene. CDR3 size: 17 residues. The CDR3: CASSYSPAGGIYNEQFF. CDR3 DNA, as far as it was read: TGTGCCAGCAGTTACTCCCCAGCGGGAGGGATATACAATGAG.

This clone has at least ten counts. The CDR3 extends 3 residues past the end of the read, so its final part is completed from the germline J gene. This chain uses TRBV20-1 with TRBJ2-2, with TRBD2 as a possible D gene (6 bases). The CDR3 is made up of 12 amino acids. Germline CDR1 reads DFQATT; CDR2 reads SNEGSKA (reference sequence). Here the CDR3 reads CSASKVAGTLFF. The CDR3 bases that were read are TGCAGTGCTAGCAAGGTTGCGGGGACG.

At least ten counts were recorded for this clone. The DNA ends 3 residues before the CDR3 does, and the rest of the CDR3 is filled in from the germline J gene. The rearrangement joins TRBV19 to TRBJ2-5; 8 bases agree with TRBD1. Germline CDR1 and CDR2: LNHDA and SQIVND (reference sequence). V was pared by 9 bases and J by 4 bases, with 4 bases of the junction left unmatched. This CDR3 has 12 amino acids. CDR3 bases read: TGTGCCAGCCTTCAGGGGGCAGAGACC. Its translation: CASLQGAET. The CDR3 reads in full as CASLQGAETQYF.

By share, this clone counts as medium-sized. The sequence runs out 3 residues before the end of the CDR3; the remainder is reconstructed from the germline J gene. The genes are TRBV6-2 or TRBV6-3 and TRBJ2-3, with 10 bases lining up with TRBD1. J gave up 4 bases and V 3 bases, and 7 bases lay outside the gene matches. Germline CDR1 is MNHEY and CDR2 is SVGEGT. The CDR3 is 16 amino acids. Partial CDR3 DNA: TGTGCCAGCAGTTATGGGGACAGGGGATTTGCAGATACG. Its protein is CASSYGDRGFADT. Given in full, the CDR3 is CASSYGDRGFADTQYF.

This clone appeared many times. Read data end 3 residues before the CDR3 end; the end is taken from the germline J gene. The chain couples TRBV6-1 to TRBJ2-7, with D perhaps matching TRBD2 (7 bases). Between the trimmed V and J ends, which lost 1 base and 1 base, there was a span of 17 bases. Germline-derived CDR1 and CDR2 are MNHNS and SASEGT. There are 17 residues in the CDR3. The CDR3 loop reads CASSEVLEGGVSYEQYF. Partial CDR3 DNA: TGTGCCAGCAGTGAAGTGTTAGAAGGGGGGGTTTCCTACGAG.

This clone was found many times. The observed sequence ends 3 residues before the CDR3 terminus, with the missing tail filled in from the germline J gene. The chain is built from TRBV4-1 and TRBJ2-5; the D gene could be TRBD1 or TRBD2 (5 bases each). The CDR3 spans 14 residues. Looked up from germline, CDR1 is MGHRA and CDR2 is YSYEKL. V dropped 1 base and J dropped 4 bases, with 10 bases sitting between them. The CDR3 here is CASSQVEGRETQYF. Partial CDR3 DNA: TGCGCCAGCAGCCAAGTCGAGGGGCGAGAGACC.

This clone was picked up a small number of times. The DNA ends 3 residues before the CDR3 does, and the rest of the CDR3 is filled in from the germline J gene. V usage is TRBV10-2 and J usage is TRBJ2-1; 7 bases are a match to TRBD2. Germline assignment: CDR1 WSHSY and CDR2 SAAADI. This CDR3 has 15 amino acids. V gave up 7 bases and J gave up 5 bases; unmatched junction bases: 11. CDR3 sequence: CASTSPGLFNNEQFF. Partial CDR3 DNA: TGCGCCAGCACCTCACCGGGACTATTTAACAATGAG.

This clone was seen repeatedly, ten times or more. The CDR3 end falls 3 residues outside the read, so it is completed with the germline J gene. The chain is built from TRBV28 and TRBJ1-2; 10 bases align to TRBD1. Germline CDR1 and CDR2: MDHEN and SYDVKM. Losses at the gene ends were 2 bases for V and 5 bases for J; bases not matched to a gene: 8. The CDR3 spans 16 residues. The CDR3 sequence is CASSLVEDRGNYGYTF. The sequenced part of the CDR3 DNA is TGTGCCAGCAGTTTAGTAGAGGACAGGGGGAATTATGGC.

Ten or more counts support this clone. The missing CDR3 end, 3 residues past where the read stops, is filled in from the germline J gene. The V call is TRBV20-1, the J call TRBJ1-6, with TRBD1 identical over 10 bases. In germline, CDR1 is DFQATT, CDR2 SNEGSKA (reference sequence). There are 16 residues in the CDR3. With V trimmed by 0 bases and J by 9 bases, 8 bases remained unmatched. This chain's CDR3 is CSARDLRDRGLSPLHF. CDR3 bases read: TGCAGTGCTAGAGATCTTCGGGACAGGGGTCTTTCACCC.

This clone was found a few times. The read terminates 3 residues ahead of where the CDR3 ends, so the germline J gene completes it. The V call is TRBV7-2, the J call TRBJ2-2; possibly TRBD1 for D (6 bases). The germline CDR1 and CDR2 sequences are SGHTA and FQGNSA. The CDR3 contains 14 residues. CDR3 sequence reads: CASSRRGVGEKLFF. The sequenced part of the CDR3 DNA is TGTGCCAGCAGCCGCAGGGGCGTAGGTGAAAAG.

This clone showed up many times. The read stops 3 residues short of the end of the CDR3; the missing end is completed from the germline J gene. This chain uses TRBV19 with TRBJ2-3; TRBD2 is a possible D gene (7 bases). Per the germline V gene, CDR1 is LNHDA and CDR2 is SQIVND (reference sequence). This CDR3 is built from 14 residues. V lost 6 bases and J lost 2, with 12 bases in between. The CDR3 spells CASRRGLPTDTQYF. CDR3 DNA, as far as it was read: TGTGCCAGTAGGCGGGGGCTACCCACAGATACG.

This clone was seen ten or more times. The observed sequence ends 3 residues before the CDR3 terminus, with the missing tail filled in from the germline J gene. The chain joins TRBV19 to TRBJ1-6, with unresolved D. Germline lookup yields CDR1 LNHDA and CDR2 SQIVND (reference sequence). The V end was cut by 8 bases, the J end by 7 bases, with 18 bases between. The CDR3 runs to 15 residues. CDR3 sequence reads: CASVRNSSSNSPLHF. CDR3 DNA, as far as it was read: TGTGCCAGTGTACGAAACAGTTCGTCAAATTCACCC.

The table lists this clone with many counts. The read halts 3 residues ahead of the CDR3 end, with the missing end drawn from the germline J gene. This chain connects TRBV19 to TRBJ1-4; D gene ambiguous. V was clipped by 6 bases and J by 0 bases, with 11 bases between them. CDR1 LNHDA and CDR2 SQIVND come from the germline V gene (reference sequence). The CDR3 covers 15 residues. Here the CDR3 reads CASRRFRSTNEKLFF. Incomplete CDR3 DNA: TGTGCCAGTAGACGATTCAGGTCAACTAATGAAAAA.

This clone was recorded many times. The read halts 3 residues ahead of the CDR3 end, with the missing end drawn from the germline J gene. J is TRBJ1-1 and V is TRBV5-1; 7 nucleotides line up with TRBD1. Germline V CDR1 and CDR2: SGHRS, YFSETQ. This CDR3 has 15 amino acids. Trimming took 0 bases from V and 6 from J; bases not matched to a gene: 8. The DNA read from the CDR3 is TGCGCCAGCAGCTTGGCTACAGGGGAATACGCTGAA. It specifies CASSLATGEYAE. The complete CDR3 sequence is CASSLATGEYAEAFF.

Ten or more counts support this clone. One junction end does not reproduce the germline sequence, and a read error may be involved. The CDR3 end is not reached by the read, which stops 3 residues before it; the germline J gene fills it in. The V and J genes are TRBV4-2 and TRBJ2-3, with 13 bases aligning to TRBD2. CDR3 length: 15 amino acids. The germline gives CDR1 LGHNA, CDR2 YNFKEQ. The CDR3 sequence: CASSRLAGGADTQYF. The covered CDR3 bases are TGCGCCAGCAGCCGACTAGCGGGGGGAGCAGATACG.

In this sample, this clone turned up a few times. Read sequence stops 3 residues before the CDR3 end, and the germline J gene provides the missing end. The V call is TRBV2, the J call TRBJ1-2; D gene unclear. CDR3 length equals 13 residues. Germline CDR1 reads SNHLY; CDR2 reads FYNNEI. The part of the CDR3 DNA that was read is TGTGCCGCGAGGAGTAGCCTCTCCTACGAC. As protein: CAARSSLSYD. The entire CDR3 is CAARSSLSYDYTF.

This clone showed up many times. Read data end 3 residues before the CDR3 end; the end is taken from the germline J gene. The V call is TRBV19, the J call TRBJ2-5, with 7 bases aligning to TRBD1. Germline V gene lookup returns CDR1 LNHDA and CDR2 SQIVND (reference sequence). This CDR3 contains 13 residues. The trim removed 6 bases at V and 3 bases at J, leaving 4 bases unmatched. This CDR3 reads CASRRDREETQYF. CDR3 bases read: TGTGCCAGTAGGAGAGACAGGGAAGAGACC.

This clone was recorded many times. The read ends 3 residues shy of where the CDR3 ends; the end is completed using the germline J gene. The chain joins TRBV4-1 to TRBJ2-5; 11 nucleotides agree with TRBD1. The germline gives CDR1 MGHRA, CDR2 YSYEKL. V lost 4 bases, J lost 5 bases, and 6 bases stayed unmatched. The CDR3 has 15 residues. CDR3 DNA (partial): TGCGCCAGCAGCCCCCGGACAGGGGGCCGGGAGACC. It specifies CASSPRTGGRET. The entire CDR3 protein is CASSPRTGGRETQYF.

This clone appeared many times. The read falls 3 residues short of the CDR3 end, and the missing part is taken from the germline J gene. The J gene is TRBJ1-2, the V gene TRBV14; D unclear. There are 16 residues in the CDR3. V was cut by 1 base and J by 2 bases, with 14 bases left in between. From germline, CDR1 is SGHDN and CDR2 FVKESK. CDR3 DNA (partial): TGTGCCAGCAGCCAAGCGACGCTCCGCGGGAACTATGGC. This gives the protein CASSQATLRGNYG. The full CDR3 protein is CASSQATLRGNYGYTF.

This clone has ten or more counts. CDR3 in amino acids: CASSLVPFGVGGHEQYF. The sequenced CDR3 bases are TGCGCCAGCAGCTTGGTCCCGTTCGGGGTTGGAGGCCACGAG. The genes are TRBV5-1 and TRBJ2-7; weak D call: TRBD2 (5 bases). The CDR3 extends 3 residues past the end of the read, so its final part is completed from the germline J gene. Germline-derived CDR1 and CDR2 are SGHRS and YFSETQ. The V end lost 0 bases, the J end lost 5 bases, and 21 bases lay between the germline ends. The CDR3 is 17 residues long.

This clone was observed at least ten times. The read ends 3 residues before the CDR3 terminus; that terminus is restored from the germline J gene. The chain employs TRBV19 and TRBJ2-2; no firm D call. The germline CDR1 and CDR2 sequences are LNHDA and SQIVND (reference sequence). This CDR3 has 15 residues. V lost 4 bases and J 0 bases, leaving 9 bases between the germline ends. The CDR3 here is CASSRAVANTGELFF. The covered CDR3 bases are TGTGCCAGTAGTAGGGCAGTCGCGAACACCGGGGAG.

This clone was recorded many times. The read is 3 residues too short to cover the CDR3 end, so that end is filled in from the germline J gene. The rearrangement links TRBV13 to TRBJ1-4, with D possibly matching TRBD1 (5 bases). The CDR3 length is 18 residues. Trimming took 4 bases from V and 7 from J, leaving 25 bases between them. Germline V gives CDR1 PRHDT, CDR2 FYEKMQ (reference sequence). CDR3 residues: CASSYRVADRRISEKLFF. The sequenced part of the CDR3 DNA is TGTGCCAGCAGCTATCGAGTCGCAGACAGACGGATATCTGAAAAA.